This T cell receptor (beta chain) was documented in a study of T cells in Graves' hyperthyroidism and ophthalmopathy. Looking at the study overall: Peripheral blood was acquired at first diagnosis, ahead of any therapy whatsoever.

Absence of ophthalmopathy progression within 18 months defined stable Graves' hyperthyroidism. Source material for PBMCs was over 8 ml fresh peripheral blood. This clonotype was picked up a small number of times. The antigen is undetermined. This CDR3 is built from 16 residues. Trimming shortened V by 0 bases and J by 0 bases, and 11 bases separated the two germline ends. Germline V lookup: CDR1 MNHEY, CDR2 SVGAGI. From RNA transcripts, TCR beta CDR3 regions were amplified. Carried out on the TCR CDR3, a first-round RT-PCR used the HTBI primer set. TCRdb called the multiplex PCR reads again in MiXCR, with one record for every CDR3 protein. The sample has a few hundred thousand distinct CDR3 sequences; 15% to 19% are singletons. Whole-study results and caveats: The model anticipated ophthalmopathy a median about six months pre-onset.

The receptor comes from a woman aged 30 to 39 with Graves' hyperthyroidism. This chain links TRBV6-5 with TRBJ1-1; D is uncertain. What was sequenced was blood. The CDR3 coding sequence is TGTGCCAGCAGTTACTCGGGAGGTTTGTTGAACACTGAAGCTTTCTTT. This encodes CASSYSGGLLNTEAFF.